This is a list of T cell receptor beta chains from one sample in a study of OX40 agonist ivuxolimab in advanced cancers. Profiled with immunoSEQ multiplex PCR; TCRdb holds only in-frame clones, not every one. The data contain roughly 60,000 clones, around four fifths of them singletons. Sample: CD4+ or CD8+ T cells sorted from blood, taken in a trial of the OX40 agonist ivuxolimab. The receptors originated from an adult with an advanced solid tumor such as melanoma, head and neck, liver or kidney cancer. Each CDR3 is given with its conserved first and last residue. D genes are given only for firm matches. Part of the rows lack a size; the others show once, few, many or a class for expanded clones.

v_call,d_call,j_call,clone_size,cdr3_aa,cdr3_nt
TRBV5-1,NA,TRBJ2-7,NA,CASSEDSAYEQYF,TGCGCCAGCAGCGAGGACAGCGCCTACGAGCAGTACTTC
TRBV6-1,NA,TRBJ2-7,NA,CASTWEQTYEQYF,TGTGCCAGTACGTGGGAACAGACCTACGAGCAGTACTTC
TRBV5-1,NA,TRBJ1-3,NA,CASSLTDGPGNTIYF,TGCGCCAGCAGCTTGACAGATGGGCCTGGAAACACCATATATTTT
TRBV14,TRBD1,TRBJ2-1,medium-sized,CASSPPDRDLDNEQFF,TGTGCCAGCAGCCCTCCGGACAGGGATCTCGACAATGAGCAGTTCTTC
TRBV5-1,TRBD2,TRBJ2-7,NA,CASSRTSGPMDEQYF,TGCGCCAGCAGTCGAACTAGCGGACCCATGGACGAGCAGTACTTC
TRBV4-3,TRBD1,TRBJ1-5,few,CASSPGWDRRNQPQHF,TGCGCCAGCAGCCCTGGATGGGACAGGAGGAATCAGCCCCAGCATTTT
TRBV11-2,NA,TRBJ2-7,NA,CASSLDILTYEQYF,TGTGCCAGCAGCTTAGATATACTTACCTACGAGCAGTACTTC
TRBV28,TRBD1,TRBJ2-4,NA,CASSFFGTGGAGKNIQYF,TGTGCCAGCAGTTTCTTTGGGACAGGGGGCGCGGGCAAAAACATTCAGTACTTC
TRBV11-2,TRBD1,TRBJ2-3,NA,CASSLDIDRGTDTQYF,TGTGCCAGCAGCTTAGATATAGACAGGGGAACAGATACGCAGTATTTT
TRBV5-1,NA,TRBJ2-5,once,CASSLNHGETQYF,TGCGCCAGCAGCTTGAACCACGGAGAGACCCAGTACTTC
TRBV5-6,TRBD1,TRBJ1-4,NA,CASSFLRQGSNEKLFF,TGTGCCAGCAGCTTCCTAAGACAGGGAAGTAATGAAAAACTGTTTTTT
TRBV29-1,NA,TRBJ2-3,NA,CSAKASRADTQYF,TGCAGCGCCAAGGCTAGCCGTGCGGATACGCAGTATTTT
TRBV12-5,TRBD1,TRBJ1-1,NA,CASGRGTGATTEAFF,TGTGCTAGTGGTCGAGGAACAGGGGCAACGACTGAAGCTTTCTTT
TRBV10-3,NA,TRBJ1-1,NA,CAISDGGGSTEAFF,TGTGCCATCAGTGATGGGGGGGGGAGCACTGAAGCTTTCTTT
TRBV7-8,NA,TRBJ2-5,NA,CASSSTLGLLGETQYF,TGTGCCAGCAGCTCTACATTGGGACTCCTAGGAGAGACCCAGTACTTC
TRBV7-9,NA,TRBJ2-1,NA,CASSLTAGTYYNEQFF,TGTGCCAGCAGCTTAACGGCCGGAACTTATTACAATGAGCAGTTCTTC
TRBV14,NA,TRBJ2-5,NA,CASSQGRSMGETQYF,TGTGCCAGCAGCCAAGGACGATCAATGGGAGAGACCCAGTACTTC
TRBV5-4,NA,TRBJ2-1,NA,CASSASVLSSYNEQFF,TGTGCCAGCAGCGCTAGCGTCCTTAGCTCCTACAATGAGCAGTTCTTC
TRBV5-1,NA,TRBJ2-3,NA,CASSPGTLGTDTQYF,TGCGCCAGCAGCCCCGGGACACTCGGCACAGATACGCAGTATTTT
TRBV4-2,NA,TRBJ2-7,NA,CASSQSPGYEQYF,TGTGCCAGCAGCCAATCGCCGGGCTACGAGCAGTACTTC
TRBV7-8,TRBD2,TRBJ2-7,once,CASSLSRGLSSYEQYF,TGTGCCAGCAGCCTCTCTCGGGGACTAAGCTCCTACGAGCAGTACTTC
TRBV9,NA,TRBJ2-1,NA,CASSVGSNEQFF,TGTGCCAGCAGCGTAGGGTCCAATGAGCAGTTCTTC
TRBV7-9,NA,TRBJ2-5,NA,CASSLVGVGEQYF,TGTGCCAGCAGCTTAGTTGGCGTAGGGGAGCAGTACTTC
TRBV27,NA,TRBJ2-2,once,CASSLGLAGELFF,TGTGCCAGCAGTTTAGGACTTGCCGGGGAGCTGTTTTTT
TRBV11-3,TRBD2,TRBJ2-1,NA,CASSIGLAGNEQFF,TGTGCCAGCAGCATCGGACTAGCGGGGAATGAGCAGTTCTTC
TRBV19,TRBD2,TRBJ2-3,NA,CASTKEAGGPNTQYF,TGTGCCAGTACAAAAGAAGCGGGAGGGCCGAATACGCAGTATTTT
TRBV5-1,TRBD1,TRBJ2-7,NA,CASSLGTGSEQYF,TGCGCCAGCAGCTTGGGGACAGGGAGCGAGCAGTACTTC
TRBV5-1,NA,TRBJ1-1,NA,CASSLARSGLNTEAFF,TGCGCCAGCAGCTTGGCCAGGTCAGGGTTGAACACTGAAGCTTTCTTT
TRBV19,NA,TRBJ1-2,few,CASSTTGLNRGGYTF,TGTGCCAGTAGTACCACGGGCCTCAACAGAGGGGGCTACACCTTC
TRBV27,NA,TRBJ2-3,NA,CASSPLGSVPDTQYF,TGTGCCAGCAGTCCGCTGGGATCGGTCCCAGATACGCAGTATTTT
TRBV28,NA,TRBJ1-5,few,CASSQEGKDPQHF,TGTGCCAGCAGCCAGGAGGGGAAGGATCCCCAGCATTTT
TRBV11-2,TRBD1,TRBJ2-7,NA,CASSAWVGQGEDEQYF,TGTGCCAGCAGCGCGTGGGTCGGACAGGGGGAAGATGAGCAGTACTTC
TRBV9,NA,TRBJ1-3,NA,CASSVQQDTIYF,TGTGCCAGCAGCGTCCAACAAGACACCATATATTTT
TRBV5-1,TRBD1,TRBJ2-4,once,CASSSVPGQGIGGIQYF,TGCGCCAGCAGCTCTGTCCCGGGACAGGGGATTGGGGGCATTCAGTACTTC
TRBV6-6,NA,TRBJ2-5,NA,CASSQNVETQYF,TGTGCCAGCAGTCAAAATGTGGAGACCCAGTACTTC
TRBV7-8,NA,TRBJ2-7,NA,CASSLGPPEQYF,TGTGCCAGCAGCTTAGGCCCTCCCGAGCAGTACTTC
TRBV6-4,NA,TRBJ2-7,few,CASSDSRPRDPYEQYF,TGTGCCAGCAGTGACTCGAGGCCCAGGGACCCCTACGAGCAGTACTTC
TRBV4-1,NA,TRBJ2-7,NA,CASSRGLSYEQYF,TGCGCCAGCAGCCGCGGGTTATCCTACGAGCAGTACTTC
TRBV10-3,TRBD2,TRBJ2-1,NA,CAIRGTSGPSSYNEQFF,TGTGCCATCAGGGGGACTAGCGGCCCTAGCTCCTACAATGAGCAGTTCTTC
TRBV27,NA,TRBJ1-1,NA,CASSPSWGERTEAFF,TGTGCCAGCAGTCCTTCCTGGGGGGAAAGGACTGAAGCTTTCTTT
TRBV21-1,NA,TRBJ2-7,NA,CASSKQGQGAHYEQYF,TGTGCCAGCAGCAAGCAGGGACAGGGGGCTCACTACGAGCAGTACTTC
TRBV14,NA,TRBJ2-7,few,CASSQASDSEQYF,TGTGCCAGCAGCCAAGCCTCGGATTCGGAGCAGTACTTC
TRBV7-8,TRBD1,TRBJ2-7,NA,CASSSDRGHEQYF,TGTGCCAGCAGCTCCGACAGGGGACACGAGCAGTACTTC
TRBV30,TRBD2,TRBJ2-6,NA,CAWTSGRFSGANVLTF,TGTGCCTGGACTAGCGGGAGGTTTTCTGGGGCCAACGTCCTGACTTTC
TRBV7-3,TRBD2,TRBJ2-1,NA,CASSLFGTSDYNEQFF,TGTGCCAGCAGCTTATTCGGGACTAGCGACTACAATGAGCAGTTCTTC